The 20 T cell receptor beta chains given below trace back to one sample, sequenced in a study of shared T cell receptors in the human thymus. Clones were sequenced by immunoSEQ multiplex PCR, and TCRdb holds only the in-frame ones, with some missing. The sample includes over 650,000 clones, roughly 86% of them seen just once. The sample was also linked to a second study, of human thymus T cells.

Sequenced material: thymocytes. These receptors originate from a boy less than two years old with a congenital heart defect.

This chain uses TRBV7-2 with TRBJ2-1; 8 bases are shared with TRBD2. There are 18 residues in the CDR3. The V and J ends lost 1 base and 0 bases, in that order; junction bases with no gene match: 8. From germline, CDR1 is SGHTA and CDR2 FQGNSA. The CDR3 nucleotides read TGTGCCAGCAGCTTAGGGTTTAGCGGGGATAGCTCCTACAATGAGCAGTTCTTC. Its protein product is CASSLGFSGDSSYNEQFF. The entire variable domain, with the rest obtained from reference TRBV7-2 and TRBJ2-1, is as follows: GAGVSQSPSNKVTEKGKDVELRCDPISGHTALYWYRQSLGQGLEFLIYFQGNSAPDKSGLPSDRFSAERTGGSVSTLTIQRTQQEDSAVYLCASSLGFSGDSSYNEQFFGPGTRLTVL.

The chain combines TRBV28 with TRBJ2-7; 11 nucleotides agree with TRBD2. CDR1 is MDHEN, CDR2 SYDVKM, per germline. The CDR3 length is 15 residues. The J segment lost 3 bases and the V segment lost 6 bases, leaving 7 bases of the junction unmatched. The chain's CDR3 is CASRTSLAGGYEQYF. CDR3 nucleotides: TGTGCCAGCAGAACATCTCTAGCGGGAGGCTACGAGCAGTACTTC.

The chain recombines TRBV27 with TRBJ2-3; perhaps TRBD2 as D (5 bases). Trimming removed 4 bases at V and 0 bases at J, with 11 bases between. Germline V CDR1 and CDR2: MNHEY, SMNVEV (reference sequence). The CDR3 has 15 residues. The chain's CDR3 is CASSSDRTSTDTQYF. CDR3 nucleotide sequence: TGTGCCAGCAGTTCAGACCGGACTAGCACAGATACGCAGTATTTT.

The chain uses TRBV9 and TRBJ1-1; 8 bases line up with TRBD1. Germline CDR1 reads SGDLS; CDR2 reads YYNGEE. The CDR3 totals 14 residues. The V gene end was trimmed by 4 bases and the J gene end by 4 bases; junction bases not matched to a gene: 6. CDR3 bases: TGTGCCAGCAGCAGCCGGACAGGGACCACTGAAGCTTTCTTT. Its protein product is CASSSRTGTTEAFF.

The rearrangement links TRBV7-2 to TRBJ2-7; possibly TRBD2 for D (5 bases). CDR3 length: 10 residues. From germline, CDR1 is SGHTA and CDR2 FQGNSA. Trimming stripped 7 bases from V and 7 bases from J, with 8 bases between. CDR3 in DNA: TGTGCCAGCACTGAGCGGGAGCAGTACTTC. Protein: CASTEREQYF.

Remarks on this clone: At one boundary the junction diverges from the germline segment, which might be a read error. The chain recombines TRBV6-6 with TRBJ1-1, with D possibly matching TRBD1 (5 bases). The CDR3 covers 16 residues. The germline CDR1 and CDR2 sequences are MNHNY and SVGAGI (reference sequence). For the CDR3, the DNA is TGCTACAGGAGGGCCAAGGGTCCTCGCCGAGACACTGAAGCTTTCTTT. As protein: CYRRAKGPRRDTEAFF.

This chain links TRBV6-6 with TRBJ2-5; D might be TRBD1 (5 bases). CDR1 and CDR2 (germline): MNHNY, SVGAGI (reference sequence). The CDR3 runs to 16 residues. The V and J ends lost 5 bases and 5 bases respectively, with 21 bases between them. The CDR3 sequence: CASSRGRVPFLETQYF. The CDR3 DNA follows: TGTGCCAGCAGTAGAGGCAGGGTACCCTTCCTCGAGACCCAGTACTTC.

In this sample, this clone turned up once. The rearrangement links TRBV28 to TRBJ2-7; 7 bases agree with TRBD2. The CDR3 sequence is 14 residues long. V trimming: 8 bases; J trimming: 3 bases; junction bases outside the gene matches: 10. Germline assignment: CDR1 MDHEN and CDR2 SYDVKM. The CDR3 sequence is CASGLSGRHYEQYF. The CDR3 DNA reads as TGTGCCAGCGGGCTCTCCGGGAGGCACTACGAGCAGTACTTC.

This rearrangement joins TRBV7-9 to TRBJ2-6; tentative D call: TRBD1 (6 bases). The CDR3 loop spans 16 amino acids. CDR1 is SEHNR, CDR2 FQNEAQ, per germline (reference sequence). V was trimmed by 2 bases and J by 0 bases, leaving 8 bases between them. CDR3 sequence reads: CASSLPTGSGANVLTF. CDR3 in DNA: TGTGCCAGCAGCTTACCGACAGGCTCTGGGGCCAACGTCCTGACTTTC.

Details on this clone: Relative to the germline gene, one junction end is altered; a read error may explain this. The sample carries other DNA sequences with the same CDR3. The DNA of the CDR3 is TGTGCCTGGAGTGTGCCCCTGAACCTCGGGACATATAATTCCCCCCTCCACTTT. Protein: CAWSVPLNLGTYNSPLHF. V and J are TRBV30 and TRBJ1-6; D is possibly TRBD1 (6 bases). The germline CDR1 and CDR2 sequences are GTSNPN and SVGIG (reference sequence). The CDR3 loop spans 18 amino acids.

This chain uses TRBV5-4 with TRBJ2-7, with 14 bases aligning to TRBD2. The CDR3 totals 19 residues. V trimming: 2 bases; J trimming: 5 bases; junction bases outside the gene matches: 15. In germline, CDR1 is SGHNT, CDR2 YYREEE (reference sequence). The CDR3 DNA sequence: TGTGCCAGCAGCTTCGCGTACGGGACTAGCGGGAGTATAAGGGACGAGCAGTACTTC. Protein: CASSFAYGTSGSIRDEQYF.

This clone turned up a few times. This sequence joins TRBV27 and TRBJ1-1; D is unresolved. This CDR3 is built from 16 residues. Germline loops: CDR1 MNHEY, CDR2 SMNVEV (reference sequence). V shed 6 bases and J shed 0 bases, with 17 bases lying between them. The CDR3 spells CASRPLQNNMNTEAFF. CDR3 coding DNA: TGTGCCAGCAGACCCCTTCAGAATAACATGAACACTGAAGCTTTCTTT.

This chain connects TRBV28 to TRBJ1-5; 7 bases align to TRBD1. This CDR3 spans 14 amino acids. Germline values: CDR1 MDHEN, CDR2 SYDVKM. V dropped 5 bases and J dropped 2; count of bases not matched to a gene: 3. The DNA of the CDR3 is TGTGCCAGCAGTATAGGACAGGGCAATCAGCCCCAGCATTTT. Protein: CASSIGQGNQPQHF. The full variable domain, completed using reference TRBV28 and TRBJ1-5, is DVKVTQSSRYLVKRTGEKVFLECVQDMDHENMFWYRQDPGLGLRLIYFSYDVKMKEKGDIPEGYSVSREKKERFSLILESASTNQTSMYLCASSIGQGNQPQHFGDGTRLSIL.

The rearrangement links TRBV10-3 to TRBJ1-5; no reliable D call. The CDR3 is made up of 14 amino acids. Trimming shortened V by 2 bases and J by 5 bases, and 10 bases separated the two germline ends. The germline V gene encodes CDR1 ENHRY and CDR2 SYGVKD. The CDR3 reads CAISEPGVHQPQHF. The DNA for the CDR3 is TGTGCCATCAGTGAGCCCGGGGTCCATCAGCCCCAGCATTTT.

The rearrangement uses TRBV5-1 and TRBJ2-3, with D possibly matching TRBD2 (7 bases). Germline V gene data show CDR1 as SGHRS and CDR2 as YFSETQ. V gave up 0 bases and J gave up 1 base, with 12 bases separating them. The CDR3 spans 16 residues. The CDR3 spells CASSLGRGAGTDTQYF. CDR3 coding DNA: TGCGCCAGCAGCTTGGGTCGGGGGGCGGGCACAGATACGCAGTATTTT.

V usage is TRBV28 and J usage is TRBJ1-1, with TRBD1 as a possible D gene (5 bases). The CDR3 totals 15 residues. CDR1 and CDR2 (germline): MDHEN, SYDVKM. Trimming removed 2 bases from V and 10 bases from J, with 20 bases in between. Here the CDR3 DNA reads TGTGCCAGCAGTTTAGTCCCAGGGAGGGGAGTACGAGCTTTCTTT. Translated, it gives CASSLVPGRGVRAFF. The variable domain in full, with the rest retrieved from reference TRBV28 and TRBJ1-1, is DVKVTQSSRYLVKRTGEKVFLECVQDMDHENMFWYRQDPGLGLRLIYFSYDVKMKEKGDIPEGYSVSREKKERFSLILESASTNQTSMYLCASSLVPGRGVRAFFGQGTRLTVV.

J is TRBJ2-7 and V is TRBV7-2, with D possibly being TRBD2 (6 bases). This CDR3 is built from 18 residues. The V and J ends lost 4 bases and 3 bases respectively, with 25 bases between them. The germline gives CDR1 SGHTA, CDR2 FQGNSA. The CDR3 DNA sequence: TGTGCCAGCAGCTCCGGACTGAGGTCAGCGGGCCTGAGCTACGAGCAGTACTTC. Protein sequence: CASSSGLRSAGLSYEQYF.

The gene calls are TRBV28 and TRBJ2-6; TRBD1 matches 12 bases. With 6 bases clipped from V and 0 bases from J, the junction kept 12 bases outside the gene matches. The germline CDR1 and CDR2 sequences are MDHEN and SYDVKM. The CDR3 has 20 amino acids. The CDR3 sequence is CASRQRDRGRGDSGANVLTF. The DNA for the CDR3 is TGTGCCAGCAGGCAGCGGGACAGGGGGCGCGGGGACTCTGGGGCCAACGTCCTGACTTTC.

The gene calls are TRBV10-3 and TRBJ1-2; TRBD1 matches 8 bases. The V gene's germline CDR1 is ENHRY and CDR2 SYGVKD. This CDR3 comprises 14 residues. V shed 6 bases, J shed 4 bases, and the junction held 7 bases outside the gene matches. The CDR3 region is CAIRDRVKLYGYTF. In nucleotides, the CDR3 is TGTGCCATCAGGGACAGGGTTAAACTCTATGGCTACACCTTC.

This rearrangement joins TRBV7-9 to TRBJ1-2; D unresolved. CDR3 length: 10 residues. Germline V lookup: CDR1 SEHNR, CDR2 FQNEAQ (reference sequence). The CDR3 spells CGGGPHGYTF. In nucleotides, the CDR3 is TGTGGGGGAGGTCCCCATGGCTACACCTTC. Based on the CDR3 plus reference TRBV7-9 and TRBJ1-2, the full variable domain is DTGVSQNPRHKITKRGQNVTFRCDPISEHNRLYWYRQTLGQGPEFLTYFQNEAQLEKSRLLSDRFSAERPKGSFSTLEIQRTEQGDSAMYLCGGGPHGYTFGSGTRLTVV.